This T cell receptor beta chain was sequenced for a study of blood T cell repertoires in COVID-19. In the authors' workflow: Counts of nucleated cells, estimated from reference gene primer amplification, were obtained. Some clones are missing from TCRdb's copy, which holds only in-frame ones; the method was immunoSEQ multiplex PCR. V, J and clone size reflect that table, while D and trimming were determined from the DNA. The sample holds approximately 360,000 clones, roughly four fifths seen once. This CDR3 is 15 amino acids long. Germline V gives CDR1 LGHDT, CDR2 YNNKEL (reference sequence). V dropped 7 bases and J dropped 0; count of bases not matched to a gene: 7.

J is TRBJ1-1 and V is TRBV3-1 (or the pseudogene TRBV3-2), with TRBD1 matching over 8 bases. This TCR was recovered from a woman aged 45-65 years who had recovered from COVID-19. Sequenced material: PBMCs or T cells enriched from blood (not recorded which). CDR3 residues: CASIDGTGLNTEAFF. The CDR3 region has the DNA TGTGCCAGCATCGATGGGACAGGACTGAACACTGAAGCTTTCTTT.